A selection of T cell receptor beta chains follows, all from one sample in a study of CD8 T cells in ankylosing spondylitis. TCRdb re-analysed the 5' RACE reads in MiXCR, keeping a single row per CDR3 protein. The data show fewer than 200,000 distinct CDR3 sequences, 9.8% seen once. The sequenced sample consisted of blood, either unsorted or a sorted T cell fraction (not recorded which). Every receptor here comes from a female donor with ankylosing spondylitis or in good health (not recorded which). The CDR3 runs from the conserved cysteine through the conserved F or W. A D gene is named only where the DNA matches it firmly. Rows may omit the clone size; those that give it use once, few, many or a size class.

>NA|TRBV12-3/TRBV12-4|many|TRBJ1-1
TGTGCCAGCAGTTGGAGAGACCTGGGGACTGAAGCTTTCTTT
CASSWRDLGTEAFF
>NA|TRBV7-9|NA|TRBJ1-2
TGTGCCAGCAGCTTAGCAGGAGGGAAGGGCTACACCTTC
CASSLAGGKGYTF
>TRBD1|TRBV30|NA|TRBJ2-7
TGTGCCTGCCTGACGGGACAGCATCCCTACGAGCAGTACTTC
CACLTGQHPYEQYF
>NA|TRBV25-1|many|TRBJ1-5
TGTGCCAGCAGTGATTCTACGGGGATTTTGCCCCAGCATTTT
CASSDSTGILPQHF
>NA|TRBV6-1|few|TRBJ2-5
TGTGCCAGCGCCAGGGAGAGGGGAGAGACCCAGTACTTC
CASARERGETQYF
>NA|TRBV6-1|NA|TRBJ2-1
TGTGCCAGCACACCCGGGCCGGACCACAATGAGCAGTTCTTC
CASTPGPDHNEQFF
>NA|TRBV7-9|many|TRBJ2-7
TGTGCCAGCAGCTTAGTCGGCAGGGGCCCCTACGAGCAGTACTTC
CASSLVGRGPYEQYF
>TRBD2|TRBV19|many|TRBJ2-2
TGTGCCAGTAGTGCCATAGCGGGAGCGAACACCGGGGAGCTGTTTTTT
CASSAIAGANTGELFF
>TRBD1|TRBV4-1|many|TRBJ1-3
TGCGCCAGCAGCCTTCGGACAGGGGACGGAAACACCATATATTTT
CASSLRTGDGNTIYF
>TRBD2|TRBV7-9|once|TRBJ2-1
TGTGCCAGCAGCCGGACTAGCGGGACCTCCTACAATGAGCAGTTCTTC
CASSRTSGTSYNEQFF
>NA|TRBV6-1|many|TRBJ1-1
TGTGCCAGCAGTGAGGTTGCCAACACTGAAGCTTTCTTT
CASSEVANTEAFF
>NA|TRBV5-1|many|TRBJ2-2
TGCGCCAGCAGCTTGGTAGGCGGAAAGGGACCCACCGGGGAGCTGTTTTTT
CASSLVGGKGPTGELFF
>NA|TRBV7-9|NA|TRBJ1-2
TGTGCCAGCAGCTTAGAGGACCCTTACTATGGCTACACCTTC
CASSLEDPYYGYTF
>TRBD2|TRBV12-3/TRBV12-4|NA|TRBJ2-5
TGTGCCAGCAGTTTAGGGGTAGCGGGAGCAAGAGAGACCCAGTACTTC
CASSLGVAGARETQYF
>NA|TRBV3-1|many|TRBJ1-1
TGTGCCAGCTTCGGTCGGGGCACTGAAGCTTTCTTT
CASFGRGTEAFF
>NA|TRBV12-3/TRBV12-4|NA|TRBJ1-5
TGTGCCAGCAGTTTTGGACAGATGGGGTATAGCAATCAGCCCCAGCATTTT
CASSFGQMGYSNQPQHF
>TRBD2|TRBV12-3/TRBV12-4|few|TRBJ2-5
TGTGCCAGCACTCTACTAGCGGGAGTCTTTGCAGGGGACCAAGAGACCCAGTACTTC
CASTLLAGVFAGDQETQYF
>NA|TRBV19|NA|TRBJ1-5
TGTGCCAGTCAAGCCCTCCTTTGGAGCAATCAGCCCCAGCATTTT
CASQALLWSNQPQHF
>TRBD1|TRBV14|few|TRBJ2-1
TGTGCCAGCCTTCGGGACAGGGGCCCCAACGAGCAGTTCTTC
CASLRDRGPNEQFF
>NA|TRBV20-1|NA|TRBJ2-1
TGCAGTGCTAGCACGGAATACAATGAGCAGTTCTTC
CSASTEYNEQFF
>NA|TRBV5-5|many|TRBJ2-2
TGTGCCAGCAGCTCCGACACGAACACCGGGGAGCTGTTTTTT
CASSSDTNTGELFF
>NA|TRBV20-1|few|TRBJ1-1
TGCAGTGCTAGAGATTGGACAGTTGACACTGAAGCTTTCTTT
CSARDWTVDTEAFF
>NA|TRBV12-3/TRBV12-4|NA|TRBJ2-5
TGTGCCAGCAGTTTCGACGGGAGAGGGGAGACCCAGTACTTC
CASSFDGRGETQYF
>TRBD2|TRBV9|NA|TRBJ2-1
TGTGCCAGCAGCGTCTCCGGGACTAGCGGGAGATTGGGTTCTGGGAATGAGCAGTTCTTC
CASSVSGTSGRLGSGNEQFF
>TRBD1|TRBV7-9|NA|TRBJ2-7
TGTGCCAGCAGCTCATACAGGGGTTTGTACGAGCAGTACTTC
CASSSYRGLYEQYF
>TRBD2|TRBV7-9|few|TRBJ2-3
TGTGCCAGCAGCCAGACTAGCGGGAGCTTAGATACGCAGTATTTT
CASSQTSGSLDTQYF
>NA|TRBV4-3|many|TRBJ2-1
TGCGCCAGCAGCCAAGATAGGGGGGAGAACTCCTACAATGAGCAGTTCTTC
CASSQDRGENSYNEQFF
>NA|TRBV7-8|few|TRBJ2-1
TGTGCCAGCAGCGGACCGCAGTGGGAGGCATACAATGAGCAGTTCTTC
CASSGPQWEAYNEQFF
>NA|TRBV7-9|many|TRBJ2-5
TGTGCCAGCAGCTCCTTCAGGGGAGGCCACCAAGAGACCCAGTACTTC
CASSSFRGGHQETQYF
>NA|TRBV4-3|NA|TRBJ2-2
TGCGCCAGCAGCCAAAGTACACCGGGGGAGCTGTTTTTT
CASSQSTPGELFF
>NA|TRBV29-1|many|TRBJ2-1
TGCAGCGGGGCGGTAGGGGCGAATGAGCAGTTCTTC
CSGAVGANEQFF
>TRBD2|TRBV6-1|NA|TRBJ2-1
TGTGCCAGCACGCGGGAGTCTCGTTTAGGGAGAAGCTACAATGAGCAGTTCTTC
CASTRESRLGRSYNEQFF
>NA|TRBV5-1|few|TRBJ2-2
TGCGCCAGCAGCTTGGATGACGCCGGGGAGCTGTTTTTT
CASSLDDAGELFF